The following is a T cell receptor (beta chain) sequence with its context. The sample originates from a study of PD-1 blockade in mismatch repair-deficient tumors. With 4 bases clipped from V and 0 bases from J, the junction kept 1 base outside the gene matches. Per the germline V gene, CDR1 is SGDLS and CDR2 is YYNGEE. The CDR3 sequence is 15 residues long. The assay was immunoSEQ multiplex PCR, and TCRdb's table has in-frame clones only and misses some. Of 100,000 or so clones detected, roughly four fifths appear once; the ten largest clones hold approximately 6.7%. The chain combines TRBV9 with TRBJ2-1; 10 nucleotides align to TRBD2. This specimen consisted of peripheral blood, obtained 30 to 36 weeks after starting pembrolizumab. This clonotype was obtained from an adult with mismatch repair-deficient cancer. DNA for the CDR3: TGTGCCAGCAGCATAGCGGGAGGCTCCTACAATGAGCAGTTCTTC. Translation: CASSIAGGSYNEQFF.